The 26 T cell receptor beta chains presented below share a single source sample, sequenced in a study of shared clonotypes between healthy human individuals. Data came from immunoSEQ multiplex PCR; TCRdb stores just in-frame clones and leaves some out. Here the sample spans 2 million to 2.5 million clones, under 95% being singletons. Sequenced material: naive CD4+ T cells from PBMCs. Indicated subset: CD45RA+ positively selected. These receptor sequences come from a young man in good health. Some clones in this sample may be carry-over from other donors' samples.

This clone is a singleton in its sample. The rearrangement links TRBV5-1 to TRBJ1-1; tentative D call: TRBD1 (5 bases). CDR3 length equals 15 residues. V shed 0 bases and J shed 5 bases, with 14 bases lying between them. Germline V gene sequence: CDR1 SGHRS, CDR2 YFSETQ. CDR3 loop: CASSLEGRVYTEAFF. CDR3 in DNA: TGCGCCAGCAGCTTGGAGGGCAGGGTATATACTGAAGCTTTCTTT.

This clone was seen just once. The gene calls are TRBV28 and TRBJ1-2; D call uncertain. Germline assignment: CDR1 MDHEN and CDR2 SYDVKM. Trimming left V 7 bases short and J 4 bases short, with 16 bases between. The CDR3 totals 14 residues. CDR3 DNA sequence: TGTGCCAGCACCTCTTTTTCAGGCTCCTATGGCTACACCTTC. Residues: CASTSFSGSYGYTF.

This sequence joins TRBV7-3 and TRBJ2-3; 11 bases are shared with TRBD2. The CDR3 length is 19 residues. Germline CDR1 SGHTA, CDR2 FQGTGA. The J segment lost 0 bases and the V segment lost 5 bases, leaving 13 bases of the junction unmatched. Here the CDR3 reads CASSPQTRLAGPSTDTQYF. In DNA form, the CDR3 reads TGTGCCAGCAGCCCTCAGACGAGACTAGCGGGGCCTAGCACAGATACGCAGTATTTT.

A word on this clone: The same CDR3 can be traced to other DNA sequences in this sample. The chain links TRBV5-1 to TRBJ2-3; 14 nucleotides agree with TRBD2. The germline V gene has CDR1 SGHRS and CDR2 YFSETQ. Trimming cost V 4 bases and J 4 bases; bases outside gene matches: 5. This CDR3 has 16 residues. CDR3 sequence (DNA): TGCGCCAGCAGCGGAGGGACTAGCGGGAGCGCAGATACGCAGTATTTT. Protein sequence: CASSGGTSGSADTQYF.

V gene TRBV7-2 combines with J gene TRBJ1-2; D perhaps matches TRBD1 (5 bases). This CDR3 is 17 amino acids long. The V end was cut by 3 bases, the J end by 0 bases, with 17 bases between. The germline CDR1 and CDR2 sequences are SGHTA and FQGNSA. This CDR3 is CASSFTAGRTPNYGYTF. The CDR3 DNA follows: TGTGCCAGCAGCTTTACCGCAGGGAGGACCCCTAACTATGGCTACACCTTC.

For the CDR3, the DNA is TGCAGTGCTAGAGCAGACACCATATATTTT. Its translation is CSARADTIYF. The V and J genes are TRBV20-1 and TRBJ1-3; no firm D call. The V gene's germline CDR1 is DFQATT and CDR2 SNEGSKA (reference sequence). This CDR3 is 10 amino acids long. Trimming stripped 1 base from V and 8 bases from J, with 3 bases between.

This clone was picked up a small number of times. This rearrangement joins TRBV29-1 to TRBJ1-1; D ambiguous. V gave up 4 bases and J gave up 4 bases, with 13 bases separating them. The CDR3 covers 13 residues. Germline assignment: CDR1 SQVTM and CDR2 ANQGSEA. The CDR3: CSVAPVFVTEAFF. As DNA, the CDR3 is TGCAGCGTTGCCCCAGTGTTCGTCACTGAAGCTTTCTTT.

This sequence joins TRBV5-5 and TRBJ2-1; 10 nucleotides line up with TRBD2. The CDR3 totals 15 residues. V was clipped by 2 bases and J by 6 bases; unmatched bases: 5. Germline lookup yields CDR1 SGHKS and CDR2 YYEKEE (reference sequence). The DNA for the CDR3 is TGTGCCAGCAGCTTTGGGTCTAGCGGGAGCAATGAGCAGTTCTTC. It specifies CASSFGSSGSNEQFF.

The chain recombines TRBV5-4 with TRBJ1-2, with D tentatively TRBD1 (6 bases). Trimming removed 4 bases at V and 4 bases at J, with 17 bases between. CDR3 size: 15 residues. Germline CDR1 and CDR2: SGHNT and YYREEE (reference sequence). The chain's CDR3 is CASSGSGGRIYGYTF. The DNA for the CDR3 is TGTGCCAGCAGCGGCAGCGGGGGGCGAATCTATGGCTACACCTTC.

The V and J genes are TRBV19 and TRBJ1-5, with TRBD1 matching over 7 bases. The CDR3 runs to 15 residues. Germline V gene lookup returns CDR1 LNHDA and CDR2 SQIVND (reference sequence). Trimming at V came to 6 bases and at J to 2 bases, leaving 7 bases not matched to a gene. CDR3 in DNA: TGTGCCAGTAGCCTACAGGGGCAAGGCAATCAGCCCCAGCATTTT. Residues: CASSLQGQGNQPQHF.

The J gene is TRBJ2-7, the V gene TRBV6-5; D possibly corresponds to TRBD1 (5 bases). CDR1 MNHEY and CDR2 SVGAGI come from the germline V gene. The length of the CDR3 is 14 residues. V lost 5 bases, J lost 3 bases, and 14 bases lay in between. CDR3 residues: CASSPQGPLYEQYF. CDR3 coding DNA: TGTGCCAGCAGTCCTCAGGGTCCCCTCTACGAGCAGTACTTC.

The chain combines TRBV4-3 with TRBJ1-4, with TRBD1 matching over 7 bases. The trim removed 4 bases at V and 7 bases at J, leaving 3 bases unmatched. The CDR3 extends over 13 amino acids. Germline-derived CDR1 and CDR2 are LGHNA and YSLEER. The CDR3 DNA is TGCGCCAGCAGCCGTAGGGACAGTGAAAAACTGTTTTTT. Its protein is CASSRRDSEKLFF.

The rearrangement uses TRBV7-9 and TRBJ1-4; maybe TRBD1 (6 bases). The CDR3 is 15 amino acids. Deletions cut 1 base from V and 8 bases from J, with 14 bases between. Germline-derived CDR1 and CDR2 are SEHNR and FQNEAQ (reference sequence). The CDR3 DNA sequence: TGTGCCAGCAGCTTAGTCACAGGGCGAGCAGAAAAACTGTTTTTT. Translated: CASSLVTGRAEKLFF.

The rearrangement links TRBV11-2 to TRBJ2-1, with a possible D match to TRBD2 (6 bases). The CDR3 has 16 amino acids. From germline, CDR1 is SGHAT and CDR2 FQNNGV. The V and J ends lost 4 bases and 9 bases respectively, with 22 bases between them. Here the CDR3 reads CASSSRLVHPNGEQFF. CDR3 DNA: TGTGCCAGCAGCTCCAGACTAGTTCATCCCAACGGTGAGCAGTTCTTC.

V is TRBV5-1 and J is TRBJ2-3, with D perhaps TRBD2 (6 bases). V was pared by 4 bases and J by 3 bases, with 21 bases between. Germline loops: CDR1 SGHRS, CDR2 YFSETQ. This CDR3 has 17 amino acids. This chain's CDR3 is CASSPTSGLGGTDTQYF. The CDR3 DNA sequence: TGCGCCAGCAGCCCAACGAGCGGGTTGGGAGGTACAGATACGCAGTATTTT. The variable domain in full, completed from reference TRBV5-1 and TRBJ2-3, reads KAGVTQTPRYLIKTRGQQVTLSCSPISGHRSVSWYQQTPGQGLQFLFEYFSETQRNKGNFPGRFSGRQFSNSRSEMNVSTLELGDSALYLCASSPTSGLGGTDTQYFGPGTRLTVL.

The chain couples TRBV2 to TRBJ2-1; D unresolved. Trimming removed 4 bases from V and 9 bases from J, with 16 bases in between. Per germline, CDR1 SNHLY and CDR2 FYNNEI. CDR3 length: 14 amino acids. Written as DNA, the CDR3 is TGTGCCAGCAGTGGGGTAACGCTGAGTGGTGAGCAGTTCTTC. Protein sequence: CASSGVTLSGEQFF.

This sequence joins TRBV11-3 and TRBJ2-2; weak D call: TRBD2 (5 bases). Germline-derived CDR1 and CDR2 are SGHNT and YENEEA. The CDR3 length is 14 residues. V was shortened by 7 bases and J by 7 bases, with 16 bases between the two germline ends. The CDR3 region is CASTSRGHGGELFF. As DNA, the CDR3 is TGTGCCAGCACATCTCGAGGGCATGGCGGGGAGCTGTTTTTT.

This clone showed up just a few times. This chain uses TRBV4-1 with TRBJ1-5, with D unresolved. This CDR3 comprises 14 residues. Germline V CDR1 and CDR2: MGHRA, YSYEKL. The V end was cut by 2 bases, the J end by 0 bases, with 5 bases between. This CDR3 reads CASSQYSSNQPQHF. CDR3 DNA sequence: TGCGCCAGCAGCCAATACAGTAGCAATCAGCCCCAGCATTTT.

Only one count was recorded for this clone. The V call is TRBV5-4, the J call TRBJ2-5; TRBD2 is a possible D gene (5 bases). Trimming left V 1 base short and J 3 bases short, with 19 bases between. Germline CDR1 SGHNT, CDR2 YYREEE (reference sequence). The CDR3 consists of 17 residues. The CDR3 nucleotides are TGTGCCAGCAGCTTGAAACAGTGGGCGAGCGGCGAAGAGACCCAGTACTTC. Protein sequence: CASSLKQWASGEETQYF.

The chain carries TRBV2 and TRBJ2-1, with no clear D. V lost 3 bases and J lost 6, with 12 bases in between. The CDR3 consists of 14 residues. CDR1 is SNHLY, CDR2 FYNNEI, per germline. The CDR3 DNA is TGTGCCAGCAGTGAGTATCCTTCGGGCAATGAGCAGTTCTTC. Protein product: CASSEYPSGNEQFF.

In this sample, this clone turned up once. This chain links TRBV9 with TRBJ1-4, with 8 bases aligning to TRBD1. J was trimmed by 8 bases and V by 3 bases; bases with no gene match: 9. Germline loops: CDR1 SGDLS, CDR2 YYNGEE. The CDR3 has 15 amino acids. As DNA, the CDR3 is TGTGCCAGCAGCGCAGGGGGCAGGGCGGACGAAAAACTGTTTTTT. Translating it yields CASSAGGRADEKLFF.

As regards this clone: Other DNA sequences in the same sample also yield this CDR3. The J gene is TRBJ1-1, the V gene TRBV2; D not certain. Germline V gene lookup returns CDR1 SNHLY and CDR2 FYNNEI. This CDR3 comprises 11 residues. V lost 3 bases and J 4 bases, leaving 3 bases between the germline ends. For the CDR3, the DNA is TGTGCCAGCAGTGACACCACTGAAGCTTTCTTT. It codes for CASSDTTEAFF. The full variable domain, its missing parts supplied by reference TRBV2 and TRBJ1-1, is EPEVTQTPSHQVTQMGQEVILRCVPISNHLYFYWYRQILGQKVEFLVSFYNNEISEKSEIFDDQFSVERPDGSNFTLKIRSTKLEDSAMYFCASSDTTEAFFGQGTRLTVV.

The chain employs TRBV7-8 and TRBJ1-1; D may be TRBD1 (5 bases). Per germline, CDR1 SGHVS and CDR2 FQNEAQ. Deletions cut 4 bases from V and 3 bases from J, with 12 bases between. The length of the CDR3 is 14 residues. CDR3 region: CASSSRGGDTEAFF. Written as DNA, the CDR3 is TGTGCCAGCAGCTCCAGAGGAGGGGACACTGAAGCTTTCTTT.

V and J are TRBV2 and TRBJ2-7; TRBD1 matches 8 bases. The CDR3 has 14 residues. CDR1 SNHLY and CDR2 FYNNEI come from the germline V gene. The junction had 8 bases not matched to a gene; V was cut back by 3 bases and J by 7 bases. The CDR3 nucleotides read TGTGCCAGCAGTGAGAGGCAGGGGGCAGGGGAGCAGTACTTC. This gives the protein CASSERQGAGEQYF.

DNA for the CDR3: TGTGCCAGCAGCTTGGGTACACCCCGCTCTGGGGCCAACGTCCTGACTTTC. This encodes CASSLGTPRSGANVLTF. The chain is built from TRBV5-4 and TRBJ2-6; D is uncertain. The V gene lost 0 bases and the J gene lost 0 bases, with 10 bases spanning the gap. The germline CDR1 and CDR2 sequences are SGHNT and YYREEE (reference sequence). This CDR3 has 17 residues. Full variable domain (remainder filled in from reference TRBV5-4 and TRBJ2-6): ETGVTQSPTHLIKTRGQQVTLRCSSQSGHNTVSWYQQALGQGPQFIFQYYREEENGRGNFPPRFSGLQFPNYSSELNVNALELDDSALYLCASSLGTPRSGANVLTFGAGSRLTVL.

V is TRBV28 and J is TRBJ2-3, with TRBD2 as a possible D gene (6 bases). Germline lookup yields CDR1 MDHEN and CDR2 SYDVKM. V was trimmed by 3 bases and J by 4 bases, leaving 14 bases between them. The CDR3 loop spans 15 amino acids. The CDR3 region is CASSFRGVVPDTQYF. CDR3 nucleotides: TGTGCCAGCAGTTTTCGCGGGGTGGTTCCAGATACGCAGTATTTT.